These T cell receptor beta chains were read from a single sample in a study of blood T cell repertoires in COVID-19. The data were produced by immunoSEQ multiplex PCR, yet TCRdb's version contains in-frame clones alone and is incomplete. The sample contains some 140,000 clones, about four fifths of which appear only once. The sequenced sample consisted of PBMCs or T cells enriched from blood (not recorded which). The origin of the receptors is a man aged 40-49 years with acute COVID-19. The CDR3 runs from the conserved cysteine through the conserved F or W. The D gene is left open where the match is weak. Where a row states a size, it is once, few, many or the class of an expanded clone; other rows omit it.

d_call j_call clone_size v_call cdr3_aa cdr3_nt
- TRBJ2-2 - TRBV18 CASSPLESTGELFF TGTGCCAGCTCACCACTCGAGAGCACCGGGGAGCTGTTTTTT
- TRBJ1-5 few TRBV27 CASSLGPQPGNQPQHF TGTGCCAGCAGTTTGGGGCCCCAACCCGGCAATCAGCCCCAGCATTTT
TRBD1 TRBJ2-7 - TRBV19 CASKGTGTYEQYF TGTGCCAGTAAGGGGACAGGGACCTACGAGCAGTACTTC
- TRBJ1-5 - TRBV28 CASGGVFYQPQHF TGTGCCAGTGGGGGGGTGTTCTATCAGCCCCAGCATTTT
- TRBJ2-7 - TRBV9 CASSVAGADTYEQYF TGTGCCAGCAGCGTAGCGGGAGCGGACACCTACGAGCAGTACTTC
- TRBJ2-3 - TRBV27 CASSLSSRSVVTDTQYF TGTGCCAGCAGTTTATCTAGCCGGTCTGTGGTCACAGATACGCAGTATTTT
TRBD2 TRBJ2-1 - TRBV7-9 CASSLTSGDNEQFF TGTGCCAGCAGCTTAACTAGCGGGGACAATGAGCAGTTCTTC
- TRBJ2-3 - TRBV11-2 CASSSLWGPMGDTQYF TGTGCCAGCAGCTCACTGTGGGGGCCTATGGGAGATACGCAGTATTTT
- TRBJ1-4 once TRBV9 CASSVSDSVSPLFF TGTGCCAGCAGCGTAAGCGATTCGGTCTCCCCGCTGTTTTTT
TRBD1 TRBJ2-7 once TRBV11-2 CASSLSLRDRVVRSYEQYF TGTGCCAGCAGCCTATCTCTCCGGGACAGGGTCGTTAGGTCCTACGAGCAGTACTTC
- TRBJ1-1 - TRBV7-2 CASSLEGGLWTEAFF TGTGCCAGCAGCTTAGAGGGGGGGCTTTGGACTGAAGCTTTCTTT
- TRBJ1-1 few TRBV3-1/TRBV3-2 CASSQPDTTNTEAFF TGTGCCAGCAGCCAGCCCGACACCACTAACACTGAAGCTTTCTTT
- TRBJ1-5 - TRBV30 CAWSAGDQQPQHF TGTGCCTGGAGCGCGGGGGATCAACAGCCCCAGCATTTT
- TRBJ1-1 - TRBV6-5 CASRQIGEAFF TGTGCCAGCCGCCAGATTGGTGAAGCTTTCTTT
TRBD2 TRBJ2-7 few TRBV5-5 CASSPLIRAGVMYEQYF TGTGCCAGCAGCCCCCTTATAAGAGCGGGAGTTATGTACGAGCAGTACTTC
TRBD2 TRBJ2-7 - TRBV11-2 CASSFLAGGHYEQYF TGTGCCAGCAGCTTCCTAGCGGGGGGGCACTACGAGCAGTACTTC
- TRBJ1-6 - TRBV5-5 CASSSTWNSPLHF TGTGCCAGCAGCTCTACTTGGAATTCACCCCTCCACTTT
- TRBJ1-2 - TRBV6-5 CASSYSSVYGYTF TGTGCCAGCAGTTACTCGTCCGTCTATGGCTACACCTTC
TRBD1 TRBJ2-5 - TRBV6-1 CASRTGGQETQYF TGTGCCAGCAGAACAGGGGGCCAAGAGACCCAGTACTTC
TRBD2 TRBJ2-3 - TRBV27 CASGTSGPLDTQYF TGTGCCAGCGGGACTAGCGGACCGTTGGATACGCAGTATTTT
TRBD1 TRBJ1-5 - TRBV7-9 CASSPGQGMNQPQHF TGTGCCAGCAGCCCGGGACAGGGAATGAATCAGCCCCAGCATTTT
- TRBJ2-7 - TRBV18 CASSLRTTSFYEQYF TGTGCCAGCTCACTACGGACAACCTCCTTCTACGAGCAGTACTTC
TRBD2 TRBJ2-2 - TRBV9 CASSPSGAGELFF TGTGCCAGCAGCCCGAGCGGGGCCGGGGAGCTGTTTTTT
- TRBJ1-4 medium-sized TRBV4-3 CASTARQDSNEKLFF TGCGCCAGCACCGCTAGACAGGACAGTAATGAAAAACTGTTTTTT